This T cell receptor (beta chain) stems from a study of shared clonotypes between healthy human individuals. About the study: There were three CD4 naive, three CD4 memory, two CD8 naive and one CD8 memory plates per donor.

The data were produced by immunoSEQ multiplex PCR, yet TCRdb's version contains in-frame clones alone and is incomplete. This table holds just under 350,000 clones, around four fifths found once. The CDR3 runs 14 residues. V gave up 10 bases and J gave up 1 base, with 13 bases separating them. Germline CDR1 is MDHEN and CDR2 is SYDVKM. CD45RA-negative memory and CD45RA+ naive subsets were split from the CD4+ cells. The TCR sequence derives from a man aged 25 to 45 in good health. This chain connects TRBV28 to TRBJ1-4, with D perhaps matching TRBD1 (5 bases). Sequencing input: memory CD4+ T cells sorted from blood. The subset: CD45RA-negative fraction. The CDR3 is CAIDSGGTNEKLFF. The CDR3 DNA reads TGTGCCATCGACAGTGGGGGAACTAATGAAAAACTGTTTTTT. Full variable domain (remainder filled in from reference TRBV28 and TRBJ1-4): DVKVTQSSRYLVKRTGEKVFLECVQDMDHENMFWYRQDPGLGLRLIYFSYDVKMKEKGDIPEGYSVSREKKERFSLILESASTNQTSMYLCAIDSGGTNEKLFFGSGTQLSVL.